This T cell receptor beta chain was found in a study of OX40 agonist ivuxolimab in advanced cancers. About the study: Patients in dose escalation had liver, melanoma, kidney or head and neck cancers. Of the participants, over 30% had some prior anti-PD-1, anti-PD-L1 or anti-CTLA-4 therapy, which was allowed.

Libraries were prepared by immunoSEQ multiplex PCR; TCRdb keeps only in-frame clonotypes and omits some of them. The sample contains about 89,000 clones, about 88% of which appear only once. Study results and limitations: Patients who responded partially at 0.1-3.0 mg/kg showed clonal expansion ranking among the lowest. On average, CD8+ T cells showed a greater number of expanded clones than CD4+.

This CDR3 is 13 amino acids long. V was shortened by 4 bases and J by 3 bases, with 10 bases between the two germline ends. CDR1 and CDR2 from the germline V gene are SGHDN and FVKESK. In regard to this clone: Its antigen is not identified.

The V gene is TRBV14, the J gene TRBJ2-7, with D maybe TRBD2 (6 bases). The sample consisted of CD4+ or CD8+ T cells sorted from blood, taken in a trial of the OX40 agonist ivuxolimab. The source is an adult with an advanced solid tumor such as melanoma, head and neck, liver or kidney cancer. The CDR3 DNA follows: TGTGCCAGCAGCCCCACGGAGGGCTACGAGCAGTACTTC. Amino acid sequence: CASSPTEGYEQYF.